A single sample gave rise to the 8 T cell receptor beta chains below, sequenced in a study of T cells in localized non-small cell lung cancer. Here immunoSEQ multiplex PCR was the method, and the copy in TCRdb shows in-frame clones only, minus some. The repertoire holds tens of thousands of clones, with roughly four fifths as singletons. Sample: peripheral blood, taken before any cancer treatment. The receptor source for this set is a female donor older than 55 with stage II squamous cell lung carcinoma.

V is TRBV7-8 and J is TRBJ2-2; 7 bases match TRBD1. CDR3 length equals 19 residues. Per the germline V gene, CDR1 is SGHVS and CDR2 is FQNEAQ. With 1 base clipped from V and 0 bases from J, the junction kept 11 bases outside the gene matches. The DNA for the CDR3 is TGTGCCAGCAGCTTAGATGTTAGGGGGCGAGCCACGAACACCGGGGAGCTGTTTTTT. This gives the protein CASSLDVRGRATNTGELFF.

This clone was seen only once. The V call is TRBV7-3, the J call TRBJ2-7; unclear D gene. V shed 1 base and J shed 2 bases, with 9 bases lying between them. CDR3 length: 14 amino acids. Germline V gene data show CDR1 as SGHTA and CDR2 as FQGTGA. The CDR3 DNA sequence: TGTGCCAGCAGCTTAAACCCCCGCGCCTACGAGCAGTACTTC. It yields the protein CASSLNPRAYEQYF.

V gene TRBV9 combines with J gene TRBJ2-2, with 7 bases matching TRBD2. The CDR3 loop spans 15 amino acids. Germline CDR1 and CDR2: SGDLS and YYNGEE. V dropped 7 bases and J dropped 5; count of bases not matched to a gene: 11. CDR3 region: CASGTGGLNTGELFF. The CDR3 DNA follows: TGTGCCAGCGGAACCGGGGGACTAAATACCGGGGAGCTGTTTTTT.

The chain combines TRBV5-1 with TRBJ2-1; 9 bases are shared with TRBD2. Germline V gene data show CDR1 as SGHRS and CDR2 as YFSETQ. Germline trimming cut 4 bases from V and 6 bases from J; bases unmatched to any gene: 11. The CDR3 contains 16 residues. This CDR3 reads CASSRGTSGGTNEQFF. DNA for the CDR3: TGCGCCAGCAGCCGAGGGACCAGCGGGGGGACCAATGAGCAGTTCTTC.

The chain joins TRBV2 to TRBJ2-5; 9 bases map to TRBD1. CDR3 length: 15 residues. Trimming took 6 bases from V and 5 from J; bases not matched to a gene: 10. The V gene's germline CDR1 is SNHLY and CDR2 FYNNEI. CDR3 in amino acids: CASRERTGGLETQYF. The CDR3 nucleotides are TGTGCCAGCAGGGAGAGAACAGGGGGCTTGGAGACCCAGTACTTC.

CDR3 loop: CASSPRRGYEQYF. For the CDR3, the DNA is TGTGCCAGCAGCCCGAGGAGGGGCTACGAGCAGTACTTC. The genes are TRBV5-3 and TRBJ2-7; a possible D gene is TRBD2 (6 bases). TRBV5-3 is filed as an ORF, its function uncertain. The ends were cut back, 8 bases at V and 3 bases at J, with 15 bases in the middle. The CDR3 extends over 13 amino acids.

This sequence joins TRBV5-4 and TRBJ2-2, with TRBD1 matching over 8 bases. The germline V gene encodes CDR1 SGHNT and CDR2 YYREEE (reference sequence). This CDR3 comprises 14 residues. Trimming took 4 bases from V and 4 from J; bases not matched to a gene: 3. The CDR3 loop reads CASSRGQGTGELFF. The CDR3, as DNA: TGTGCCAGCAGCCGCGGACAGGGCACCGGGGAGCTGTTTTTT.

This clone was found once. In the same sample, other DNA sequences code for this CDR3. The chain joins TRBV29-1 to TRBJ1-1, with D perhaps matching TRBD1 (6 bases). There are 16 residues in the CDR3. Germline CDR1 and CDR2: SQVTM and ANQGSEA. The V and J ends lost 3 bases and 5 bases respectively, with 22 bases between them. CDR3 loop: CSVDTGGAEWGTEAFF. DNA for the CDR3: TGCAGCGTTGACACCGGGGGCGCGGAGTGGGGGACTGAAGCTTTCTTT.